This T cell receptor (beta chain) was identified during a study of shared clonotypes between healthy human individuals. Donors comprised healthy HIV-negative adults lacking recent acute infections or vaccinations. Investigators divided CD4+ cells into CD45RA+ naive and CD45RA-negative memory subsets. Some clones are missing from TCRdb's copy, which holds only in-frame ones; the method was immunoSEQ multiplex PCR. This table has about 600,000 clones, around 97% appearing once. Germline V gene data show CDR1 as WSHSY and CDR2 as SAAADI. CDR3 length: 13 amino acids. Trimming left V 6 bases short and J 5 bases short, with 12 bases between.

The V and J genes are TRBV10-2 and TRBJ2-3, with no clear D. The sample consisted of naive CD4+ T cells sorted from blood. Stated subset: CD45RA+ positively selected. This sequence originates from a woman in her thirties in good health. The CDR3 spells CASRLSAEDTQYF. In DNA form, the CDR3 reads TGCGCCAGCAGGTTATCGGCAGAAGATACGCAGTATTTT.